A selection of T cell receptor beta chains follows, all from one sample in a study of CD8 T cells in Susac syndrome. TCRdb fed the immunoSEQ multiplex PCR reads into MiXCR, producing one record per CDR3 protein. The sample carries approximately 280,000 distinct CDR3 sequences, 70% to 90% recorded once. What was sequenced was CD8+ T cells from PBMCs. The receptors here all came from a human donor with multiple sclerosis. CDR3s leave out the opening cysteine and the closing phenylalanine or tryptophan.

j_gene,v_gene,CDR3aa
TRBJ2-5,TRBV15,ATSRGFGDRGEETQY
TRBJ2-1,TRBV15,ATSRDLGLSPYNEQF
TRBJ1-5,TRBV5-5,ASSPGGGLQPQH
TRBJ1-4,TRBV27,ASSLLGGNEKLF
TRBJ2-7,TRBV20-1,SARAGQGAYEQY
TRBJ1-4,TRBV12-3/TRBV12-4,ASLAGTGVEKLF
TRBJ1-5,TRBV7-8,ASSPNRRYQPQH
TRBJ2-1,TRBV4-1,ASSHPLMDNEQF
TRBJ2-7,TRBV10-3,AISEADSAYEQY
TRBJ2-7,TRBV27,ATWGRHEQY
TRBJ2-3,TRBV24-1,ATSETRDLTDTQY
TRBJ2-7,TRBV12-3/TRBV12-4,ASSFKGSSYEQY
TRBJ1-2,TRBV15,ATSGDREANYGYT
TRBJ1-1,TRBV27,ASSLSAYKSRDTEAF
TRBJ2-6,TRBV27,ASRGGSGANVLT
TRBJ2-3,TRBV6-5,ATGGQSQY
TRBJ2-1,TRBV7-9,ASSWLAGGFVNEQF
TRBJ1-2,TRBV2,ARPTASNYGYT
TRBJ2-3,TRBV12-3/TRBV12-4,ATGPLAADTQY
TRBJ2-1,TRBV29-1,SVGQGARNEQF
TRBJ2-5,TRBV27,ASSHLRQQETQY
TRBJ2-1,TRBV4-2,ASSQVLRLAGGPSYNEQF
TRBJ2-5,TRBV2,ASSPGAGGAETQY
TRBJ2-3,TRBV27,ASSLGPSGKLGDTQY
TRBJ2-1,TRBV29-1,SVGGRTHYNEQF
TRBJ2-7,TRBV27,ASSPSTNYEQY
TRBJ2-3,TRBV27,ASSRDRARDTQY
TRBJ2-1,TRBV20-1,SARSATYGSYNEQF
TRBJ2-7,TRBV3-1,ASRGTSYEQY
TRBJ2-5,TRBV7-9,ASSLRPLAGEQETQY
TRBJ2-7,TRBV12-5,ASGLGTSNEQY
TRBJ1-1,TRBV6-1,ASNRGTGTEAF
TRBJ2-6,TRBV7-9,ASSQGANVLT
TRBJ2-7,TRBV28,ASSFFFARSYEQY
TRBJ1-1,TRBV7-8,ASSFGLGNTEAF
TRBJ2-3,TRBV10-3,AISEKVTDTQY
TRBJ2-3,TRBV4-1,ASSQDSRAGDTQY
TRBJ2-3,TRBV19,ASSISGRAADTQY
TRBJ2-7,TRBV30,AWQRRYEQY
TRBJ2-2,TRBV27,ASIGTGAPGELF
TRBJ2-5,TRBV23-1,ASSQLQGAPGFTQY